This entry is about one T cell receptor beta chain. The source of the sample is a study of PD-L1 blockade in urothelial cancer. Study summary: Typically, measured as a median, blood samples had 141,255 T cells.

Profiled with immunoSEQ multiplex PCR; TCRdb holds only in-frame clones, not every one. The repertoire holds 60,000 to 75,000 clones, with roughly 84% as singletons. Time point described: pretreatment peripheral blood. Specimen: PBMCs, collected around atezolizumab (anti-PD-L1) treatment. The clonotype comes from an older woman with urothelial cancer.

The chain's CDR3 is CASSFRATHTEAFF. The CDR3 DNA reads as TGTGCCAGCAGCTTCAGGGCTACCCACACTGAAGCTTTCTTT. The chain couples TRBV11-2 to TRBJ1-1; tentatively, D is TRBD1 (5 bases). The germline V and J ends were trimmed by 3 bases and 3 bases, with 11 bases remaining between them. Germline V CDR1 and CDR2: SGHAT, FQNNGV. This CDR3 contains 14 residues. The entire variable domain, with the rest obtained from reference TRBV11-2 and TRBJ1-1, is as follows: EAGVAQSPRYKIIEKRQSVAFWCNPISGHATLYWYQQILGQGPKLLIQFQNNGVVDDSQLPKDRFSAERLKGVDSTLKIQPAKLEDSAVYLCASSFRATHTEAFFGQGTRLTVV.